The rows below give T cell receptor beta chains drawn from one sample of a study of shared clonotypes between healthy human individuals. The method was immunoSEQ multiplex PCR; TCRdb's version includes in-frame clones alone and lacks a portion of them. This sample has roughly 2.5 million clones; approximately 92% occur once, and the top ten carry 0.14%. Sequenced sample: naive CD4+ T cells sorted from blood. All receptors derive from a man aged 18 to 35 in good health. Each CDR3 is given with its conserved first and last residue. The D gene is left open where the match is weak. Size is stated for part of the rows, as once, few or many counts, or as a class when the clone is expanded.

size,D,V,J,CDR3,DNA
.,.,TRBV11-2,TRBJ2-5,CASSLVLGGQETQYF,TGTGCCAGCAGCTTAGTTTTAGGGGGCCAAGAGACCCAGTACTTC
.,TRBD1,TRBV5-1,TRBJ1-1,CASTPSGGLGNTEAFF,TGCGCCAGCACCCCATCAGGGGGCCTAGGAAATACTGAAGCTTTCTTT
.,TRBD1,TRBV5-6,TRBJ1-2,CASSLVEDRGYGYTF,TGTGCCAGCAGCTTGGTTGAGGACAGGGGTTATGGCTACACCTTC
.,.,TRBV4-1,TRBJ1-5,CASSQEPGHGNQPQHF,TGCGCCAGCAGCCAGGAACCGGGACACGGCAATCAGCCCCAGCATTTT
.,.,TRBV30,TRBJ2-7,CAWQRGYEQYF,TGTGCCTGGCAAAGGGGCTACGAGCAGTACTTC
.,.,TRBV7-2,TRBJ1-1,CASSLSRNTEAFF,TGTGCCAGCAGCTTAAGTCGGAACACTGAAGCTTTCTTT
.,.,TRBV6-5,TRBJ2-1,CASSYWGNNEQFF,TGTGCCAGCAGTTACTGGGGGAACAATGAGCAGTTCTTC
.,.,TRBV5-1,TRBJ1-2,CASSLDRTGYTF,TGCGCCAGCAGCTTGGACAGAACCGGCTACACCTTC
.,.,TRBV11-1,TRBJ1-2,CASSFDRGPTYGYTF,TGTGCCAGCAGCTTCGATCGGGGCCCTACTTATGGCTACACCTTC
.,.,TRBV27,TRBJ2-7,CASKPIAETGYEQYF,TGTGCCAGCAAACCGATAGCGGAAACGGGCTACGAGCAGTACTTC
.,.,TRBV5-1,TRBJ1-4,CASSPGTTNEKLFF,TGCGCCAGCAGCCCCGGGACCACTAATGAAAAACTGTTTTTT
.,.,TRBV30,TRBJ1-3,CAWSVSGTTISGNTIYF,TGTGCCTGGAGTGTCTCCGGGACAACTATCTCTGGAAACACCATATATTTT
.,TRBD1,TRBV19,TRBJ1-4,CASSSNRGRIPEKLFF,TGTGCCAGTAGTTCGAACAGGGGGCGCATCCCAGAAAAACTGTTTTTT
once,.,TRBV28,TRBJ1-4,CASSRDRSPLEKLFF,TGTGCCAGCAGTCGTGACCGCTCCCCTCTTGAAAAACTGTTTTTT
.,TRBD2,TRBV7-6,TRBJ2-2,CASQRRPSGPSNTGELFF,TGTGCCAGCCAACGGCGGCCTAGCGGTCCCTCGAACACCGGGGAGCTGTTTTTT
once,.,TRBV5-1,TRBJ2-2,CASSLAVGRDTGELFF,TGCGCCAGCAGCTTGGCCGTGGGGCGCGACACCGGGGAGCTGTTTTTT
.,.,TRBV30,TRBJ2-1,CAWSTGVRNNEQFF,TGTGCCTGGAGTACCGGGGTTAGAAACAATGAGCAGTTCTTC
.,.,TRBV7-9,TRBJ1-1,CASSLGAVNTEAFF,TGTGCCAGCAGCCTCGGGGCAGTGAACACTGAAGCTTTCTTT
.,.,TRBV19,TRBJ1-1,CAGGGGEDTEAFF,TGTGCCGGAGGGGGTGGGGAGGACACTGAAGCTTTCTTT
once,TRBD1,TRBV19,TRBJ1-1,CASSIEAGGAGRGTEAFF,TGTGCCAGTAGTATAGAGGCAGGGGGCGCAGGAAGGGGCACTGAAGCTTTCTTT
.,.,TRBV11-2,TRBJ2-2,CASSATNSGTGELFF,TGTGCCAGCAGCGCTACAAATAGCGGTACCGGGGAGCTGTTTTTT
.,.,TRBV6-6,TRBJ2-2,CASSQDRLHGRGELFF,TGTGCCAGCAGTCAAGATAGACTCCATGGCAGGGGGGAGCTGTTTTTT
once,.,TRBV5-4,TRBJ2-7,CASSLEAEQYF,TGTGCCAGCAGCTTGGAAGCAGAGCAGTACTTC
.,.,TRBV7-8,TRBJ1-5,CASSLRGWTEAIYSNQPQHF,TGTGCCAGCAGCTTAAGAGGTTGGACAGAGGCCATTTATAGCAATCAGCCCCAGCATTTT
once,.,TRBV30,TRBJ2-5,CAWADSSETQYF,TGTGCCTGGGCCGACAGTTCAGAGACCCAGTACTTC
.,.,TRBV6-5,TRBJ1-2,CASRYTAETDPYGYTF,TGTGCCAGCAGATACACGGCGGAAACAGACCCCTATGGCTACACCTTC
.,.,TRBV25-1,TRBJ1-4,CASSTSTTNEKLFF,TGTGCCAGCTCAACATCCACAACTAATGAAAAACTGTTTTTT
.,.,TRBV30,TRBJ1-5,CAWSVGTARKNQPQHF,TGTGCCTGGAGTGTAGGAACCGCGAGAAAAAATCAGCCCCAGCATTTT
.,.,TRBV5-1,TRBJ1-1,CASSSEGPTEAFF,TGCGCCAGCAGCTCGGAGGGGCCTACTGAAGCTTTCTTT
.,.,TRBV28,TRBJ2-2,CASSLVWGPGELFF,TGTGCCAGCAGTTTGGTCTGGGGCCCCGGGGAGCTGTTTTTT
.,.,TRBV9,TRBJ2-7,CASSVGSRAPSEQYF,TGTGCCAGCAGCGTAGGGAGCAGGGCCCCGAGCGAGCAGTACTTC
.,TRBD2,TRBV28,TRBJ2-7,CASSSDGGGNEQYF,TGTGCCAGCAGTTCCGACGGGGGGGGCAACGAGCAGTACTTC
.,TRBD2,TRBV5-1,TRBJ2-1,CASSKLAGGYNEQFF,TGCGCCAGCAGTAAACTAGCGGGAGGATACAATGAGCAGTTCTTC
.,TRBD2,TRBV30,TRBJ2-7,CAWSLQRKGGSRYEQYF,TGTGCCTGGAGTCTCCAGAGAAAGGGCGGGAGCCGTTACGAGCAGTACTTC
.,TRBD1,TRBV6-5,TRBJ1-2,CASSNRGDYGYTF,TGTGCCAGCAGTAACAGGGGAGACTATGGCTACACCTTC
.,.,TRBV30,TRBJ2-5,CAWGVRVGETQYF,TGTGCCTGGGGGGTTAGGGTCGGAGAGACCCAGTACTTC
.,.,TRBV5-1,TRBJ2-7,CASSSTYEQYF,TGCGCCAGCAGCTCTACCTACGAGCAGTACTTC
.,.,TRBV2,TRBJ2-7,CASSETTNSRTYEQYF,TGTGCCAGCAGTGAAACAACAAATTCGCGTACCTACGAGCAGTACTTC
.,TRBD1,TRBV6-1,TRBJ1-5,CASSESGRGWVQPQHF,TGTGCCAGCAGTGAGTCCGGCAGGGGGTGGGTTCAGCCCCAGCATTTT
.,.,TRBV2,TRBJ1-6,CASSRESSYNSPLHF,TGTGCCAGCAGCCGAGAGAGCTCCTATAATTCACCCCTCCACTTT
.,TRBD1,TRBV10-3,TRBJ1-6,CAISEFLRQGGGNSPLHF,TGTGCCATCAGTGAGTTTTTACGACAGGGCGGCGGGAATTCACCCCTCCACTTT
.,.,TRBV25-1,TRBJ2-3,CASKRPGTDTQYF,TGTGCCAGCAAGAGGCCAGGCACAGATACGCAGTATTTT
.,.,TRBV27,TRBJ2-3,CASRAGAGDTQYF,TGTGCCAGCAGGGCGGGGGCGGGAGATACGCAGTATTTT
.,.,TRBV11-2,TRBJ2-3,CASSFVGGWTDTQYF,TGTGCCAGCAGCTTCGTCGGGGGCTGGACAGATACGCAGTATTTT
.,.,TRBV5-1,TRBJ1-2,CASSPSLTGRGYTF,TGCGCCAGCAGCCCCTCTTTGACCGGTAGGGGCTACACCTTC
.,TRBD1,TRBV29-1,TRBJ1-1,CSVELGQGTEAFF,TGCAGCGTTGAACTGGGACAGGGAACTGAAGCTTTCTTT
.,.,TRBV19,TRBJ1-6,CASSMEPAATSPLHF,TGTGCCAGTAGTATGGAACCAGCGGCAACTTCACCCCTCCACTTT
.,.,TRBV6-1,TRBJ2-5,CASSEALGPPEETQYF,TGTGCCAGCAGTGAAGCGCTTGGGCCCCCCGAAGAGACCCAGTACTTC
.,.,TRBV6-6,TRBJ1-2,CASSYSEGLPYGYTF,TGTGCCAGCAGTTACTCCGAGGGCTTACCTTATGGCTACACCTTC
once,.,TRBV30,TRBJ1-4,CAWTTGSKTTNEKLFF,TGTGCCTGGACCACAGGTTCTAAAACAACTAATGAAAAACTGTTTTTT
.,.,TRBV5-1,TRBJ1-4,CASSLARGVTNEKLFF,TGCGCCAGCAGCTTGGCCCGGGGGGTAACTAATGAAAAACTGTTTTTT
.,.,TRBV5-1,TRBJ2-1,CASSLEGRYNEQFF,TGCGCCAGCAGCTTGGAGGGGAGATACAATGAGCAGTTCTTC
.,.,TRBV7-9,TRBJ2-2,CASKNTGELFF,TGTGCCAGCAAAAACACCGGGGAGCTGTTTTTT
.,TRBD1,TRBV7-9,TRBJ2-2,CASSSPGWDRVNTGELFF,TGTGCCAGCAGCTCCCCGGGTTGGGACAGGGTGAACACCGGGGAGCTGTTTTTT